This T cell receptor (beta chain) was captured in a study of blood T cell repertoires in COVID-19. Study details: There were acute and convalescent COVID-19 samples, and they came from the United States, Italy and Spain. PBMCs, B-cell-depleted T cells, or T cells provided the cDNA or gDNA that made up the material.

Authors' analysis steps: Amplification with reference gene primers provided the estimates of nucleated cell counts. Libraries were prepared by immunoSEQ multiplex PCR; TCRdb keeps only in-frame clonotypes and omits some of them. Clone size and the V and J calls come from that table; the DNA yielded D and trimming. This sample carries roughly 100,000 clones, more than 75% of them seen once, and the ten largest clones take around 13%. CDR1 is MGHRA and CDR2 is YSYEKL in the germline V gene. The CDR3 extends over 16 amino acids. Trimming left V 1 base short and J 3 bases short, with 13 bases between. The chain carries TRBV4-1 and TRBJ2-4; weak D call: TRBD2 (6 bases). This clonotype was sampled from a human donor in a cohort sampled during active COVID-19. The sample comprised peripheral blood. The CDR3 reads CASSQGGLRGKNIQYF. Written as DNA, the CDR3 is TGCGCCAGCAGCCAAGGGGGACTCCGGGGCAAAAACATTCAGTACTTC.